Below are 13 T cell receptor beta chains sequenced from a single sample in a study of monozygotic twins with inflammatory bowel disease. For each CDR3 protein, TCRdb gives one entry from its re-call of the 5' RACE reads, without DNA. This sample carries hundreds of thousands of distinct CDR3 sequences, with 2.4% going to the ten biggest clones. Sequences were obtained from blood. These receptors were taken from a human donor with ulcerative colitis or Crohn's disease, or a healthy co-twin of an affected twin (not recorded which).

This chain joins TRBV12-3 or TRBV12-4 and TRBJ1-6; TCRdb proposes TRBD1, but this gene call is untestable without DNA. This CDR3 has 15 amino acids. CDR3 sequence reads: CASSLAQGRNSPLHF.

The chain carries TRBV20-1 and TRBJ2-1. CDR3 length: 12 amino acids. Germline assignment: CDR1 DFQATT and CDR2 SNEGSKA (reference sequence). The CDR3 region is CRLADAYNEQFF.

This chain links TRBV18 with TRBJ1-3; TCRdb gives TRBD1 as the D gene, but with no DNA this cannot be confirmed. Germline lookup yields CDR1 KGHSH and CDR2 LQKENI. The CDR3 extends over 16 amino acids. CDR3 in amino acids: CASKDQGQSSGNTIYF.

V and J are TRBV5-1 and TRBJ2-7. This CDR3 is built from 12 residues. Per the germline V gene, CDR1 is SGHRS and CDR2 is YFSETQ. Here the CDR3 reads CASRLSGGEQYF.

This rearrangement joins TRBV6-6 to TRBJ2-5. Germline V gene data show CDR1 as MNHNY and CDR2 as SVGAGI (reference sequence). The CDR3 runs to 13 residues. The CDR3 sequence: CASARIAGETQYF.

This chain uses TRBV27 with TRBJ2-3. The V gene's germline CDR1 is MNHEY and CDR2 SMNVEV (reference sequence). The CDR3 sequence is 15 residues long. The CDR3 is CASSLKTVSTDTQYF.

This chain joins TRBV12-3 or TRBV12-4 and TRBJ2-3; TCRdb proposes TRBD1, but this gene call is untestable without DNA. This CDR3 spans 17 amino acids. CDR3 loop: CASRSTGTGKGTDTQYF.

V gene TRBV7-8 combines with J gene TRBJ2-7; the TRBD2 assignment by TCRdb is unverifiable without DNA. The CDR3 is 15 amino acids. CDR1 and CDR2 from the germline V gene are SGHVS and FQNEAQ. Here the CDR3 reads CASSLVLAGAYEQYF. The complete variable domain, with remaining parts taken from reference TRBV7-8 and TRBJ2-7, reads GAGVSQSPRYKVAKRGQDVALRCDPISGHVSLFWYQQALGQGPEFLTYFQNEAQLDKSGLPSDRFFAERPEGSVSTLKIQRTQQEDSAVYLCASSLVLAGAYEQYFGPGTRLTVT.

V usage is TRBV12-3 or TRBV12-4 and J usage is TRBJ2-3; the D call of TRBD1 rests on TCRdb alone, since no DNA is present to check it. The CDR3 consists of 16 residues. The CDR3 here is CASSFGTGPSTDTQYF.

The CDR3 is CASGLVEGATQYF. The chain couples TRBV12-5 to TRBJ2-3; TCRdb's D call of TRBD2 is untestable without DNA. CDR1 and CDR2 from the germline V gene are LGHNT and FRNRAP. CDR3 length: 13 residues.

This chain uses TRBV14 with TRBJ2-1; TCRdb's D gene call, TRBD2, goes unchecked for lack of DNA. Germline V gene sequence: CDR1 SGHDN, CDR2 FVKESK. This CDR3 is 22 amino acids long. The CDR3 spells CASSHITTGTSGGLSSYNEQFF.

V gene TRBV3-1 combines with J gene TRBJ1-1. Germline assignment: CDR1 LGHDT and CDR2 YNNKEL (reference sequence). The CDR3 totals 15 residues. The CDR3 protein is CASSQGRAMNTEAFF.

This chain uses TRBV5-4 with TRBJ1-2. The CDR3 has 15 residues. Germline loops: CDR1 SGHNT, CDR2 YYREEE (reference sequence). CDR3 region: CASSTSTAVYYGYTF.